A selection of T cell receptor beta chains follows, all from one sample in a study of CD4+ T cells in melanoma. Repertoires were generated with immunoSEQ multiplex PCR, while TCRdb's copy carries only in-frame clones and drops some. Of 18,000 or so clones in the sample, roughly 80% were seen once. Source material: cells from a culture (not recorded whether cultured in vitro). Receptors originate from a human donor with melanoma. Both conserved end residues are part of each CDR3. D genes are given only for firm matches. Rows may omit the clone size; those that give it use once, few, many or a size class.

J | V | D | size | CDR3 | DNA
TRBJ1-5 | TRBV7-2 | TRBD1 | once | CASSLGDRGNQPQHF | TGTGCCAGCAGCTTAGGGGACAGGGGGAATCAGCCCCAGCATTTT
TRBJ1-2 | TRBV6-5 | TRBD1 | . | CASSPGQGISGYTF | TGTGCCAGCAGTCCGGGACAGGGGATTAGTGGCTACACCTTC
TRBJ1-6 | TRBV27 | . | . | CASSLDWGNSPLHF | TGTGCCAGCAGTTTAGATTGGGGGAATTCACCCCTCCACTTT
TRBJ1-1 | TRBV11-3 | TRBD1 | . | CASSTRGTEAFF | TGTGCCAGCAGCACCAGGGGGACTGAAGCTTTCTTT
TRBJ1-4 | TRBV5-1 | . | . | CASRVSYSGEKLFF | TGCGCCAGCAGAGTATCTTACAGCGGTGAAAAACTGTTTTTT
TRBJ1-1 | TRBV7-9 | TRBD1 | . | CASSRQGFNTEAFF | TGTGCCAGCAGCCGACAGGGGTTTAACACTGAAGCTTTCTTT
TRBJ1-3 | TRBV11-2 | TRBD1 | once | CASSLVNRGHSSGNTIYF | TGTGCCAGCAGCTTAGTAAACAGGGGTCACAGCTCTGGAAACACCATATATTTT
TRBJ1-1 | TRBV19 | . | . | CASKKGISLVGNTEAFF | TGTGCCAGTAAAAAGGGAATATCCCTGGTGGGAAACACTGAAGCTTTCTTT
TRBJ2-3 | TRBV4-1 | . | . | CASSPIGRGLLTDTQYF | TGCGCCAGCAGCCCAATCGGGCGGGGCCTTCTCACAGATACGCAGTATTTT
TRBJ1-2 | TRBV6-1 | . | . | CATQEARNGGYTF | TGTGCCACGCAGGAGGCACGAAACGGGGGCTACACCTTC
TRBJ1-1 | TRBV6-1 | . | . | CASSDGQGIPEAFF | TGTGCCAGCAGTGACGGCCAGGGTATTCCTGAAGCTTTCTTT
TRBJ1-1 | TRBV18 | . | few | CASSPSSAGYTEAFF | TGTGCCAGCTCACCTAGTTCCGCGGGGTACACTGAAGCTTTCTTT
TRBJ2-3 | TRBV7-3 | TRBD2 | . | CASSLAGATDTQYF | TGTGCCAGCAGCCTAGCGGGGGCTACAGATACGCAGTATTTT
TRBJ2-4 | TRBV7-2 | TRBD2 | . | CASSLSGGGKNIQYF | TGTGCCAGCAGCTTGAGCGGGGGGGGCAAAAACATTCAGTACTTC
TRBJ1-1 | TRBV6-6 | . | few | CASRSRDAAEAFF | TGTGCCAGCAGATCGAGGGATGCAGCTGAAGCTTTCTTT
TRBJ2-7 | TRBV6-5 | . | . | CASRTHQGYEQYF | TGTGCCAGCAGGACCCATCAGGGCTACGAGCAGTACTTC
TRBJ2-7 | TRBV18 | . | few | CASSRAGTLYEQYF | TGTGCCAGCTCACGCGCCGGGACCCTCTACGAGCAGTACTTC
TRBJ2-7 | TRBV11-3 | . | few | CASSLEPGHEQYF | TGTGCCAGCAGCTTAGAACCGGGCCACGAGCAGTACTTC
TRBJ1-1 | TRBV27 | . | few | CASSLRGGAEEAFF | TGTGCCAGCAGTTTACGGGGGGGGGCCGAGGAAGCTTTCTTT
TRBJ2-7 | TRBV5-6 | TRBD1 | . | CASSLVGQVSSYEQYF | TGTGCCAGCAGCTTGGTGGGACAGGTTAGCTCCTACGAGCAGTACTTC
TRBJ1-2 | TRBV5-4 | TRBD1 | few | CASSGQQGLGGYTF | TGTGCCAGCAGCGGGCAACAGGGGTTGGGGGGCTACACCTTC
TRBJ2-1 | TRBV4-1 | TRBD2 | . | CASSYGLALYSYNEQFF | TGCGCCAGCAGCTACGGACTAGCGTTATACTCCTACAATGAGCAGTTCTTC
TRBJ2-7 | TRBV5-4 | . | . | CASSLDGTGEQYF | TGTGCCAGCAGCTTGGACGGGACGGGTGAGCAGTACTTC
TRBJ2-7 | TRBV7-2 | TRBD1 | . | CASRTGGSSYEQYF | TGTGCCAGCAGGACAGGGGGTAGCTCCTACGAGCAGTACTTC
TRBJ1-4 | TRBV2 | TRBD1 | medium-sized | CASSVRLGGEKLFF | TGTGCCAGCAGTGTCCGCTTAGGGGGCGAAAAACTGTTTTTT
TRBJ1-6 | TRBV21-1 | . | . | CASSKAEGAARNSPLHF | TGTGCCAGCAGCAAAGCGGAGGGGGCAGCCCGTAATTCACCCCTCCACTTT
TRBJ2-1 | TRBV27 | . | few | CASTHLIRFLSYNEQFF | TGTGCCAGCACTCATTTAATCCGGTTCCTCTCCTACAATGAGCAGTTCTTC
TRBJ2-5 | TRBV2 | . | . | CASGGNTQYF | TGTGCCAGCGGGGGGAATACCCAGTACTTC
TRBJ1-1 | TRBV6-5 | TRBD1 | once | CASNGQGPGSTEAFF | TGTGCCAGCAACGGACAGGGCCCCGGGAGCACTGAAGCTTTCTTT
TRBJ1-1 | TRBV5-1 | . | . | CASCPGSTNTEAFF | TGCGCCAGCTGCCCGGGGAGTACGAACACTGAAGCTTTCTTT
TRBJ1-1 | TRBV18 | . | . | CASSPLLDRTEAFF | TGTGCCAGCTCACCCCTGTTGGACAGAACTGAAGCTTTCTTT
TRBJ2-5 | TRBV6-1 | . | few | CASSVPQGSTQYF | TGTGCCAGCAGTGTACCCCAGGGCTCCACCCAGTACTTC
TRBJ1-1 | TRBV2 | TRBD1 | . | CASRTEGANTEAFF | TGTGCCAGCAGAACCGAGGGGGCGAACACTGAAGCTTTCTTT
TRBJ2-1 | TRBV5-1 | . | . | CASFEILDRKQFF | TGCGCCAGCTTCGAGATCCTAGATCGAAAGCAGTTCTTC
TRBJ1-4 | TRBV5-1 | . | . | CASSPDSQREKLFF | TGCGCCAGCAGCCCTGACAGCCAGCGTGAAAAACTGTTTTTT
TRBJ2-5 | TRBV5-1 | . | . | CASSLGYGTRSRTQYF | TGCGCCAGCAGCTTGGGGTACGGGACACGTTCGAGGACCCAGTACTTC
TRBJ1-3 | TRBV29-1 | . | . | CSGSYRGGNTIYF | TGCAGCGGAAGCTACCGGGGTGGAAACACCATATATTTT
TRBJ1-4 | TRBV6-5 | TRBD1 | . | CASSQSTGFGEKLFF | TGTGCCAGCAGTCAATCGACAGGGTTCGGCGAAAAACTGTTTTTT
TRBJ1-1 | TRBV5-1 | TRBD1 | . | CASSGTGEKNTEAFF | TGCGCCAGCAGCGGGACAGGTGAAAAGAACACTGAAGCTTTCTTT
TRBJ2-5 | TRBV7-6 | . | . | CASSLWGRGTLQETQYF | TGTGCCAGCAGCTTATGGGGTAGAGGGACACTTCAAGAGACCCAGTACTTC
TRBJ2-5 | TRBV5-1 | TRBD2 | few | CASSLTSGAQETQYF | TGCGCCAGCAGTCTCACTAGCGGGGCCCAAGAGACCCAGTACTTC
TRBJ2-4 | TRBV18 | . | . | CASSPQNLGNIQYF | TGTGCCAGCTCACCCCAGAATCTTGGAAACATTCAGTACTTC
TRBJ2-1 | TRBV5-1 | TRBD2 | . | CASSLVASGYNEQFF | TGCGCCAGCAGCTTGGTTGCTAGCGGATACAATGAGCAGTTCTTC
TRBJ2-1 | TRBV5-6 | TRBD2 | . | CASSLVRLAGGRHEQFF | TGTGCCAGCAGCTTGGTCAGACTAGCGGGGGGGCGGCATGAGCAGTTCTTC
TRBJ1-1 | TRBV30 | . | . | CAWSVSALAFF | TGTGCCTGGAGTGTCTCGGCTTTAGCTTTCTTT